The 9 T cell receptor beta chains below come from one sample, sequenced in a study of blood T cell repertoires in COVID-19. Sequencing was performed with immunoSEQ multiplex PCR; in TCRdb, only in-frame clones are kept and a portion is missing. The table has about 33,000 clones, more than 80% seen once. Sequencing was performed on peripheral blood. The receptor source for this set is a human donor in a cohort sampled during active COVID-19.

This clone has just a few counts. This chain uses TRBV5-1 with TRBJ1-1; TRBD1 matches 9 bases. CDR3 length equals 14 residues. With V trimmed by 4 bases and J by 2 bases, 3 bases remained unmatched. Germline loops: CDR1 SGHRS, CDR2 YFSETQ. DNA of the CDR3: TGCGCCAGCAGCACGGGACAGGGAAACACTGAAGCTTTCTTT. Its translation is CASSTGQGNTEAFF.

This chain connects TRBV2 to TRBJ2-3; 13 positions match TRBD2. The germline V gene encodes CDR1 SNHLY and CDR2 FYNNEI. There are 15 residues in the CDR3. V shed 7 bases, J shed 3 bases, and the junction held 4 bases outside the gene matches. The CDR3 DNA sequence: TGTGCCAGCAACGGACTAGCGGGAGATACAGATACGCAGTATTTT. It is translated as CASNGLAGDTDTQYF.

This clone occurred a few times. This rearrangement joins TRBV19 to TRBJ2-2, with D perhaps TRBD2 (6 bases). Trimming pared 3 bases from V and 6 bases from J, leaving 14 bases between. Germline CDR1 LNHDA, CDR2 SQIVND (reference sequence). CDR3 length equals 15 residues. CDR3 coding DNA: TGTGCCAGTAGTATGGGCAGGGAGGTTGCCGGGGAGCTGTTTTTT. Translated, it gives CASSMGREVAGELFF.

The rearrangement joins TRBV7-9 to TRBJ1-6, with 8 nucleotides matching TRBD1. Per germline, CDR1 SEHNR and CDR2 FQNEAQ (reference sequence). The CDR3 sequence is 17 residues long. The junction had 17 bases not matched to a gene; V was cut back by 5 bases and J by 11 bases. The CDR3 DNA reads TGTGCCAGCAGCCCGAGGGACAGGTCCACGGGAGAGCCACCCCTCCACTTT. Amino acids: CASSPRDRSTGEPPLHF.

The sample holds one count of this clone. Here the CDR3 DNA reads TGTGCCAGTACTCTCGGTGGGGGGGCCGGCGAGCAGTACTTC. It yields the protein CASTLGGGAGEQYF. The J gene is TRBJ2-7, the V gene TRBV19; possibly TRBD2 for D (7 bases). Trimming left V 7 bases short and J 6 bases short, with 19 bases between. The V gene's germline CDR1 is LNHDA and CDR2 SQIVND (reference sequence). The CDR3 totals 14 residues. The entire variable domain, with the rest obtained from reference TRBV19 and TRBJ2-7, is as follows: DGGITQSPKYLFRKEGQNVTLSCEQNLNHDAMYWYRQDPGQGLRLIYYSQIVNDFQKGDIAEGYSVSREKKESFPLTVTSAQKNPTAFYLCASTLGGGAGEQYFGPGTRLTVT.

This chain uses TRBV6-5 with TRBJ2-7; D may be TRBD2 (5 bases). Germline V lookup: CDR1 MNHEY, CDR2 SVGAGI. The CDR3 loop spans 11 amino acids. V lost 2 bases, J lost 7 bases, and 6 bases lay in between. CDR3 in amino acids: CASSYRGEQYF. In nucleotides, the CDR3 is TGTGCCAGCAGTTACCGAGGGGAGCAGTACTTC.

V and J are TRBV24-1 and TRBJ1-2; 7 bases are a match to TRBD1. The CDR3 is made up of 14 amino acids. J was trimmed by 7 bases and V by 4 bases; bases with no gene match: 8. CDR1 is KGHDR, CDR2 SFDVKD, per germline. CDR3 protein: CATSDPGTESGYTF. The CDR3 DNA reads TGTGCCACCAGTGACCCCGGGACAGAATCTGGCTACACCTTC.

The chain joins TRBV6-5 to TRBJ2-5, with 10 bases aligning to TRBD1. J gave up 4 bases and V 2 bases, and 7 bases lay outside the gene matches. The CDR3 runs 16 residues. The V gene's germline CDR1 is MNHEY and CDR2 SVGAGI. The CDR3 nucleotides read TGTGCCAGCAGTTACGGGTGGACAGGGGGTCGAGAGACCCAGTACTTC. Protein product: CASSYGWTGGRETQYF.

The chain carries TRBV2 and TRBJ2-7, with 8 bases fitting TRBD1. V shed 3 bases and J 2 bases; nucleotides not matched to a gene: 3. The germline V gene encodes CDR1 SNHLY and CDR2 FYNNEI. This CDR3 has 14 residues. The CDR3 coding sequence is TGTGCCAGCAGTGAGGCAGGGGGCCCCTACGAGCAGTACTTC. Translation: CASSEAGGPYEQYF.